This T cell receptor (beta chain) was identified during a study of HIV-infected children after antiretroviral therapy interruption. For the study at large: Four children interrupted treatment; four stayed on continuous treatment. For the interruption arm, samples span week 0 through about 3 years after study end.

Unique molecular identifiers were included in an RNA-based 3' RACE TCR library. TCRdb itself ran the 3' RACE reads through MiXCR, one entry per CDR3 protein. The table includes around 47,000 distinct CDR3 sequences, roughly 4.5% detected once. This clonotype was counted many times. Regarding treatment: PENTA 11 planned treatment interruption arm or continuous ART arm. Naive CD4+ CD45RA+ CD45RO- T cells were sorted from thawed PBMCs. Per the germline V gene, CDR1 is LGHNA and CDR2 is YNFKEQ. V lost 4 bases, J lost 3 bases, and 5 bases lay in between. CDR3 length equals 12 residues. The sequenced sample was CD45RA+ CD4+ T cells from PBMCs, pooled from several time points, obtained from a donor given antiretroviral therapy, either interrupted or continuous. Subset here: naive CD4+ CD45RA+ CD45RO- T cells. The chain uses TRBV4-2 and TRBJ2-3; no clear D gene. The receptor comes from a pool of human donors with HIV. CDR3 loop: CASSLTTDTQYF. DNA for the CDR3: TGTGCCAGCAGCCTTACAACAGATACGCAGTATTTT.